This passage covers 18 T cell receptor beta chains from one sample sequenced in a study of cytomegalovirus exposure and HLA in healthy donors. The PCR used 60 Vbeta and 13 Jbeta primers. Clones were sequenced by immunoSEQ multiplex PCR, and TCRdb holds only the in-frame ones, with some missing. In the table there are about 98,000 clones, under 70% of which are singletons. Sequencing input: PBMCs. These receptor sequences come from a man aged 50 to 59 in good health and CMV-seronegative.

The J gene is TRBJ1-2, the V gene TRBV4-1; 7 nucleotides agree with TRBD1. The V and J ends lost 0 bases and 0 bases, in that order; junction bases with no gene match: 4. This CDR3 is 16 amino acids long. Germline values: CDR1 MGHRA, CDR2 YSYEKL. In DNA form, the CDR3 reads TGCGCCAGCAGCCAAGAGTGGCAGGGGGCTAACTATGGCTACACCTTC. This codes for CASSQEWQGANYGYTF.

This clone was found a few times. The V call is TRBV7-2, the J call TRBJ2-5; D not resolved. The germline CDR1 and CDR2 sequences are SGHTA and FQGNSA. The CDR3 covers 14 residues. Between the trimmed V and J ends, which lost 0 bases and 0 bases, there was a span of 5 bases. This chain's CDR3 is CASSLARYQETQYF. CDR3 bases: TGTGCCAGCAGCTTAGCGCGGTACCAAGAGACCCAGTACTTC.

V gene TRBV5-5 combines with J gene TRBJ2-7; maybe TRBD1 (6 bases). CDR3 length: 16 amino acids. The germline CDR1 and CDR2 sequences are SGHKS and YYEKEE (reference sequence). Trimming shortened V by 0 bases and J by 3 bases, and 16 bases separated the two germline ends. The CDR3 DNA follows: TGTGCCAGCAGCTTGGTCCCTACAGGGAATTACTACGAGCAGTACTTC. Its protein product is CASSLVPTGNYYEQYF.

This chain links TRBV6-5 with TRBJ2-3; D may be TRBD2 (5 bases). The length of the CDR3 is 13 residues. Germline loops: CDR1 MNHEY, CDR2 SVGAGI. V was pared by 3 bases and J by 3 bases, with 7 bases between. CDR3: CASSYKRTDTQYF. The CDR3 region has the DNA TGTGCCAGCAGTTATAAGCGGACAGATACGCAGTATTTT.

This clone was observed a single time. The J gene is TRBJ1-1, the V gene TRBV6-5; no definite D call. V shed 2 bases and J shed 12 bases, with 16 bases lying between them. The CDR3 runs to 13 residues. CDR1 MNHEY and CDR2 SVGAGI come from the germline V gene. DNA for the CDR3: TGTGCCAGCAGTTACGAGGCGGGCGGCTCGTCTTTCTTT. This encodes CASSYEAGGSSFF.

The chain combines TRBV9 with TRBJ1-1; the D gene is possibly TRBD1 (6 bases). Germline CDR1 is SGDLS and CDR2 is YYNGEE. The CDR3 covers 13 residues. V was pared by 5 bases and J by 6 bases, with 14 bases between. The DNA of the CDR3 is TGTGCCAGCAGACCCCAGGGGATCCCTGAAGCTTTCTTT. It translates to CASRPQGIPEAFF.

This chain uses TRBV7-9 with TRBJ2-7, with 8 positions matching TRBD1. There are 14 residues in the CDR3. V lost 1 base to trimming and J lost 2 bases; unmatched junction nucleotides: 1. The germline V gene encodes CDR1 SEHNR and CDR2 FQNEAQ (reference sequence). The CDR3 is CASSLGGQAYEQYF. CDR3 bases: TGTGCCAGCAGCTTAGGGGGACAGGCCTACGAGCAGTACTTC.

V gene TRBV28 combines with J gene TRBJ2-7; either TRBD1 or TRBD2 may fit D (9 bases each). Trimming removed 6 bases from V and 0 bases from J, with 30 bases in between. This CDR3 is built from 20 residues. Germline V gives CDR1 MDHEN, CDR2 SYDVKM. CDR3 amino acids: CASSAHGTGRLAGSSYEQYF. The CDR3 nucleotides are TGTGCCAGCAGCGCCCACGGGACAGGGAGGCTAGCGGGATCCTCCTACGAGCAGTACTTC.

The chain joins TRBV14 to TRBJ2-5, with TRBD2 matching 13 bases. The CDR3 is 17 residues long. V lost 6 bases and J lost 0; bases outside the gene matches: 7. CDR1 SGHDN and CDR2 FVKESK come from the germline V gene. Written as DNA, the CDR3 is TGTGCCAGCAGTCCGGGACTAGCGGGATGGTACCAAGAGACCCAGTACTTC. It translates to CASSPGLAGWYQETQYF.

The V call is TRBV7-2, the J call TRBJ2-1; D call uncertain. The CDR3 has 12 amino acids. The V gene lost 5 bases and the J gene lost 12 bases, with 14 bases spanning the gap. Germline V gene lookup returns CDR1 SGHTA and CDR2 FQGNSA. This chain's CDR3 is CASSALLVGQFF. Here the CDR3 DNA reads TGTGCCAGCAGCGCCTTATTAGTTGGGCAGTTCTTC. Full variable domain (rest looked up from reference TRBV7-2 and TRBJ2-1): GAGVSQSPSNKVTEKGKDVELRCDPISGHTALYWYRQSLGQGLEFLIYFQGNSAPDKSGLPSDRFSAERTGGSVSTLTIQRTQQEDSAVYLCASSALLVGQFFGPGTRLTVL.

The V and J genes are TRBV6-1 and TRBJ2-3; TRBD2 is a possible D gene (5 bases). The germline gives CDR1 MNHNS, CDR2 SASEGT. The V and J ends lost 3 bases and 2 bases respectively, with 6 bases between them. The CDR3 contains 13 residues. CDR3 DNA: TGTGCCAGCAGTGACGGGGTCACAGATACGCAGTATTTT. It translates to CASSDGVTDTQYF.

The chain links TRBV10-3 to TRBJ2-7, with 13 bases lining up with TRBD2. V shed 4 bases and J 5 bases; nucleotides not matched to a gene: 5. Germline loops: CDR1 ENHRY, CDR2 SYGVKD. The CDR3 is 15 residues long. The CDR3 nucleotides read TGTGCCATCAGTGGGACTAGCGGGAGCCCCCACGAGCAGTACTTC. Its translation is CAISGTSGSPHEQYF.

The rearrangement joins TRBV19 to TRBJ1-4, with D hard to call. This CDR3 has 15 residues. Trimming left V 7 bases short and J 0 bases short, with 12 bases between. CDR1 is LNHDA, CDR2 SQIVND, per germline (reference sequence). The CDR3 loop reads CASTSAGATNEKLFF. The CDR3 DNA is TGTGCCAGTACTTCCGCGGGTGCAACTAATGAAAAACTGTTTTTT.

The CDR3 reads CASSQDARGELFF. CDR3 bases: TGTGCCAGCAGTCAGGATGCCCGGGGGGAGCTGTTTTTT. This chain joins TRBV6-4 and TRBJ2-2; no clear D gene. This CDR3 contains 13 residues. Germline values: CDR1 MRHNA, CDR2 SNTAGT. V was trimmed by 5 bases and J by 8 bases, leaving 12 bases between them.

J is TRBJ2-5 and V is TRBV5-5; D possibly corresponds to TRBD1 (6 bases). The germline V gene encodes CDR1 SGHKS and CDR2 YYEKEE (reference sequence). Trimming pared 7 bases from V and 4 bases from J, leaving 23 bases between. CDR3 size: 16 residues. CDR3 nucleotide sequence: TGTGCCAGCGTTTACGGATCAGGGGAAGGAGGAGAGACCCAGTACTTC. It is translated as CASVYGSGEGGETQYF.

The table lists this clone with a few counts. The gene calls are TRBV6-1 and TRBJ2-5; 7 bases map to TRBD1. Germline CDR1 MNHNS, CDR2 SASEGT. CDR3 length equals 14 residues. V gave up 4 bases and J gave up 4 bases; unmatched junction bases: 6. CDR3: CASSADRVRETQYF. CDR3 in DNA: TGTGCCAGCAGTGCCGACAGGGTGCGAGAGACCCAGTACTTC.

The chain links TRBV5-5 to TRBJ2-1, with TRBD1 identical over 8 bases. V lost 2 bases to trimming and J lost 5 bases; unmatched junction nucleotides: 6. This CDR3 comprises 15 residues. The germline V gene has CDR1 SGHKS and CDR2 YYEKEE (reference sequence). CDR3 nucleotides: TGTGCCAGCAGCTTACGGACAGGGACCGACAATGAGCAGTTCTTC. This codes for CASSLRTGTDNEQFF. The whole variable domain, remainder taken from reference TRBV5-5 and TRBJ2-1, is DAGVTQSPTHLIKTRGQQVTLRCSPISGHKSVSWYQQVLGQGPQFIFQYYEKEERGRGNFPDRFSARQFPNYSSELNVNALLLGDSALYLCASSLRTGTDNEQFFGPGTRLTVL.

This rearrangement joins TRBV16 to TRBJ2-7, with no clear D. The germline gives CDR1 KGHSY, CDR2 FQNENV. V was pared by 0 bases and J by 4 bases, with 4 bases between. The CDR3 is 12 amino acids. CDR3 nucleotide sequence: TGTGCCAGCAGCCAATCGCGGTACGAGCAGTACTTC. It encodes CASSQSRYEQYF.